The next 26 T cell receptor beta chains were all read from a single sample in a study of low-dose radiotherapy and immunotherapy resistance in tumors. Time point given: after trial treatment. Treatment given: LDRT plus nivolumab, ipilimumab, low-dose cyclophosphamide and aspirin (RACIN trial). Both TCRalpha and TCRbeta chains were reverse transcribed with V-gene-specific primers. Amplification, which lasted about 20 PCR cycles, used a constant-region primer and V-primer adapter to amplify TCRs. TCRdb used MiXCR to reprocess the reads, holding one entry per CDR3 protein. The sample has 40,000 or so distinct CDR3 sequences, approximately 26% seen once; the top ten hold about 9.5%. The starting material was PBMCs, obtained after low-dose radiotherapy plus immunotherapy. These receptors all stem from a male donor with prostate cancer.

With regard to this clonotype: At one boundary the junction diverges from the germline segment, which might be a read error. The chain is built from TRBV6-1 and TRBJ2-4; perhaps TRBD1 as D (6 bases). CDR1 is MNHNS, CDR2 SASEGT, per germline. CDR3 length equals 15 residues. Written as DNA, the CDR3 is TGTGCCACCAGTGACACAACAGGGGCCAAAAACATTCAGTACTTC. This codes for CATSDTTGAKNIQYF.

The chain recombines TRBV12-5 with TRBJ1-1; D not certain. This CDR3 has 13 amino acids. V was trimmed by 3 bases and J by 2 bases, leaving 7 bases between them. Germline assignment: CDR1 LGHNT and CDR2 FRNRAP. The chain's CDR3 is CASGFAVNTEAFF. CDR3 nucleotide sequence: TGTGCTAGTGGTTTTGCGGTAAACACTGAAGCTTTCTTT.

This clonotype was detected many times. This rearrangement joins TRBV30 to TRBJ1-1; maybe TRBD1 (6 bases). Trimming stripped 2 bases from V and 1 base from J, with 8 bases between. CDR1 is GTSNPN and CDR2 is SVGIG in the germline V gene (reference sequence). The CDR3 consists of 13 residues. CDR3 loop: CAWSLDRNTEAFF. Here the CDR3 DNA reads TGTGCCTGGAGTTTGGACAGGAACACTGAAGCTTTCTTT.

This clonotype showed up many times. As DNA, the CDR3 is TGTGCCAGTAGTATAGAAGGGGCAGCCATCCGGACAGCTTTCTTT. The encoded protein is CASSIEGAAIRTAFF. The J gene is TRBJ1-1, the V gene TRBV19, with TRBD1 as a possible D gene (5 bases). Looked up from germline, CDR1 is LNHDA and CDR2 is SQIVND (reference sequence). The CDR3 is made up of 15 amino acids. V lost 0 bases and J 10 bases, leaving 18 bases between the germline ends.

In this sample, this clonotype turned up many times. The chain carries TRBV4-2 and TRBJ1-6, with D hard to call. CDR3 length: 16 residues. In germline, CDR1 is LGHNA, CDR2 YNFKEQ. V was trimmed by 0 bases and J by 0 bases, leaving 6 bases between them. The CDR3 bases are TGTGCCAGCAGCCAAGATAGGAGCTCCTATAATTCACCCCTCCACTTT. Translating gives CASSQDRSSYNSPLHF.

This clonotype was seen repeatedly, ten times or more. The rearrangement joins TRBV3-1 to TRBJ2-7, with 11 bases aligning to TRBD2. This CDR3 spans 15 amino acids. Germline lookup yields CDR1 LGHDT and CDR2 YNNKEL (reference sequence). Unmatched junction bases numbered 2, after V lost 1 base and J lost 3 bases. CDR3 residues: CASSQVTSGSYEQYF. The CDR3 DNA is TGTGCCAGCAGCCAAGTTACTAGCGGGAGCTACGAGCAGTACTTC.

This clonotype was detected many times. The rearrangement links TRBV2 to TRBJ2-5; TRBD2 matches 7 bases. Germline lookup yields CDR1 SNHLY and CDR2 FYNNEI. Germline trimming cut 4 bases from V and 5 bases from J; bases unmatched to any gene: 1. The CDR3 totals 12 residues. The CDR3: CASSAGGETQYF. DNA for the CDR3: TGTGCCAGCAGTGCCGGGGGGGAGACCCAGTACTTC. Full variable domain (outside the CDR3, taken from reference TRBV2 and TRBJ2-5): EPEVTQTPSHQVTQMGQEVILRCVPISNHLYFYWYRQILGQKVEFLVSFYNNEISEKSEIFDDQFSVERPDGSNFTLKIRSTKLEDSAMYFCASSAGGETQYFGPGTRLLVL.

This clonotype occurred many times. This chain uses TRBV29-1 with TRBJ2-7, with D unresolved. The CDR3 runs 14 residues. V shed 4 bases and J shed 5 bases, with 18 bases lying between them. The germline gives CDR1 SQVTM, CDR2 ANQGSEA. The CDR3 DNA reads TGCAGCGTTGTAGTGGGTAATGGGCCCCACGAGCAGTACTTC. This translates into CSVVVGNGPHEQYF.

V and J are TRBV4-2 and TRBJ1-2; D remains ambiguous. The CDR3 extends over 13 amino acids. Trimming took off 0 bases at V and 6 bases at J, with 8 bases between the two ends. CDR1 is LGHNA, CDR2 YNFKEQ, per germline. DNA of the CDR3: TGTGCCAGCAGCCAAGACAGGAATAATGGCTACACCTTC. This encodes CASSQDRNNGYTF.

A word on this clonotype: This is likely an artifact of a read error, given a far larger clone one base away. The chain is built from TRBV7-2 and TRBJ2-1, with 7 bases lining up with TRBD2. This CDR3 spans 18 amino acids. The junction had 18 bases not matched to a gene; V was cut back by 8 bases and J by 2 bases. Germline V lookup: CDR1 SGHTA, CDR2 FQGNSA. CDR3 in amino acids: CASPNSLLRESTYNEQFF. The CDR3, as DNA: TGTGCCAGCCCAAATTCATTATTGCGGGAGAGCACCTACAATGAGCAGTTCTTC.

This clonotype has a count of ten or more. This rearrangement joins TRBV27 to TRBJ2-7; D unresolved. Germline V gene sequence: CDR1 MNHEY, CDR2 SMNVEV (reference sequence). This CDR3 is built from 14 residues. Trimming pared 4 bases from V and 0 bases from J, leaving 10 bases between. This chain's CDR3 is CASSSGSSSYEQYF. CDR3 in DNA: TGTGCCAGCAGTTCAGGATCCAGCTCCTACGAGCAGTACTTC.

This clonotype was seen at least ten times. This chain links TRBV24-1 with TRBJ2-2, with D possibly being TRBD1 (6 bases). This CDR3 comprises 15 residues. Trimming took 8 bases from V and 8 from J, leaving 20 bases between them. CDR1 KGHDR and CDR2 SFDVKD come from the germline V gene. CDR3 protein: CATTGLGASSGELFF. The CDR3 nucleotides read TGTGCCACCACCGGGCTGGGGGCGTCGTCTGGGGAGCTGTTTTTT.

The sample holds many counts of this clonotype. Germline is not matched at one junction end, which may reflect a read error. V is TRBV6-5 and J is TRBJ1-4; a possible D gene is TRBD1 (6 bases). Germline V lookup: CDR1 MNHEY, CDR2 SVGAGI. The CDR3 has 17 residues. The CDR3 here is CASGPRGQNVVNEKRFF. In nucleotides, the CDR3 is TGTGCCAGCGGTCCACGGGGACAAAACGTAGTAAATGAAAAACGGTTTTTT.

This clonotype was seen ten or more times. The chain has TRBV30 and TRBJ1-2; D not certain. Germline V lookup: CDR1 GTSNPN, CDR2 SVGIG (reference sequence). V was cut by 0 bases and J by 4 bases, with 12 bases left in between. The CDR3 sequence is 14 residues long. This CDR3 reads CAWSVLGQVYGYTF. As DNA, the CDR3 is TGTGCCTGGAGTGTACTGGGCCAGGTCTATGGCTACACCTTC.

In regard to this clonotype: This likely stems from a read error, as it lies one base from a far larger clone. The chain uses TRBV4-2 and TRBJ2-7; TRBD2 agrees at 9 bases. The V segment lost 4 bases and the J segment 7 bases; nucleotides outside the gene matches: 14. The length of the CDR3 is 16 residues. Germline V lookup: CDR1 LGHNA, CDR2 YNFKEQ. The CDR3 nucleotides read TGTGCCAGCAGCCGAAATAGCGGGAGCTCCTACAATGAGCAGTACTTC. Protein sequence: CASSRNSGSSYNEQYF.

This clonotype was seen repeatedly, ten times or more. J is TRBJ2-7 and V is TRBV5-1; D tentatively reads TRBD1 or TRBD2 (5 bases each). Deletions cut 0 bases from V and 2 bases from J, with 9 bases between. Germline V gene data show CDR1 as SGHRS and CDR2 as YFSETQ. The CDR3 length is 14 residues. The CDR3 protein is CASSLESGPYEQYF. The CDR3 nucleotides read TGCGCCAGCAGCTTGGAATCGGGACCCTACGAGCAGTACTTC. Looking up the rest from reference TRBV5-1 and TRBJ2-7 gives the full variable domain: KAGVTQTPRYLIKTRGQQVTLSCSPISGHRSVSWYQQTPGQGLQFLFEYFSETQRNKGNFPGRFSGRQFSNSRSEMNVSTLELGDSALYLCASSLESGPYEQYFGPGTRLTVT.

This clonotype was seen repeatedly, ten times or more. The chain uses TRBV18 and TRBJ1-2; D is possibly TRBD1 (5 bases). This CDR3 spans 13 amino acids. Trimming removed 3 bases at V and 3 bases at J, with 8 bases between. Germline-derived CDR1 and CDR2 are KGHSH and LQKENI. CDR3 amino acids: CASSPETDYGYTF. The DNA of the CDR3 is TGTGCCAGCTCACCCGAGACAGACTATGGCTACACCTTC.

This clonotype occurred many times. The chain carries TRBV7-9 and TRBJ1-1; D is possibly TRBD1 (5 bases). From germline, CDR1 is SEHNR and CDR2 FQNEAQ (reference sequence). The V gene lost 4 bases and the J gene lost 1 base, with 7 bases spanning the gap. The CDR3 sequence is 13 residues long. For the CDR3, the DNA is TGTGCCAGCAGCTCAGACAGGAACACTGAAGCTTTCTTT. Translation gives CASSSDRNTEAFF.

This clonotype has a count of ten or more. The chain uses TRBV5-1 and TRBJ1-1, with D possibly TRBD1 on 5 matching bases. CDR1 is SGHRS, CDR2 YFSETQ, per germline. There are 13 residues in the CDR3. Trimming removed 2 bases at V and 5 bases at J, with 10 bases between. CDR3: CASSFGGNTEAFF. CDR3 coding DNA: TGCGCCAGCAGCTTTGGGGGGAATACTGAAGCTTTCTTT.

A remark on this clonotype: A far bigger clonotype differs at one base, so this is likely a read error. The chain has TRBV18 and TRBJ2-7; D gene unclear. This CDR3 comprises 12 residues. Germline assignment: CDR1 KGHSH and CDR2 LQKENI. V lost 3 bases, J lost 7 bases, and 10 bases lay in between. The CDR3 DNA sequence: TGTGCCAGCTCACCGGGATCCAATGAGCAGTACTTC. Translating gives CASSPGSNEQYF.

This clonotype was seen ten or more times. V is TRBV29-1 and J is TRBJ2-5; TRBD1 might be the D (7 bases). The length of the CDR3 is 13 residues. Germline V gene data show CDR1 as SQVTM and CDR2 as ANQGSEA. Trimming left V 3 bases short and J 5 bases short, with 13 bases between. CDR3 in DNA: TGCAGCGTTGACGGTGGAGGGGGCGAGACCCAGTACTTC. Translated: CSVDGGGGETQYF. Based on the CDR3 plus reference TRBV29-1 and TRBJ2-5, the full variable domain is SAVISQKPSRDICQRGTSLTIQCQVDSQVTMMFWYRQQPGQSLTLIATANQGSEATYESGFVIDKFPISRPNLTFSTLTVSNMSPEDSSIYLCSVDGGGGETQYFGPGTRLLVL.

Notes on this clonotype: The junction differs from germline at one of its ends, possibly a read error. V gene TRBV10-2 combines with J gene TRBJ2-2, with D possibly being TRBD2 (5 bases). CDR1 and CDR2 from the germline V gene are WSHSY and SAAADI. CDR3 length: 14 amino acids. CDR3 sequence reads: CASNREWVAGDLFF. Here the CDR3 DNA reads TGCGCCAGCAATAGGGAATGGGTGGCCGGGGATCTGTTTTTT.

This clonotype was recorded many times. The rearrangement links TRBV20-1 to TRBJ1-5; unclear D gene. V lost 2 bases to trimming and J lost 3 bases, with 11 bases between them. The germline CDR1 and CDR2 sequences are DFQATT and SNEGSKA (reference sequence). The CDR3 extends over 14 amino acids. The CDR3 is CSARPARNNQPQHF. The CDR3 DNA reads as TGCAGTGCTAGACCGGCAAGGAACAATCAGCCCCAGCATTTT.

This clonotype was picked up many times. The gene calls are TRBV28 and TRBJ2-2; unclear D gene. The CDR3 runs 13 residues. Trimming left V 2 bases short and J 8 bases short, with 9 bases between. The germline V gene encodes CDR1 MDHEN and CDR2 SYDVKM. In DNA form, the CDR3 reads TGTGCCAGCAGTTTACCCAGTGCGGGGGAGCTGTTTTTT. It codes for CASSLPSAGELFF.

DNA for the CDR3: TGTGCCAGCAATATCTTGGGAAAGGACAATGAGCAGTTCTTC. This encodes CASNILGKDNEQFF. This chain links TRBV28 with TRBJ2-1; D is ambiguous. V gave up 7 bases and J gave up 5 bases, with 15 bases separating them. From germline, CDR1 is MDHEN and CDR2 SYDVKM. This CDR3 is built from 14 residues.

The V gene is TRBV15, the J gene TRBJ1-2, with 7 bases that match TRBD1. The CDR3 sequence is 16 residues long. Germline trimming cut 3 bases from V and 4 bases from J; bases unmatched to any gene: 11. Per the germline V gene, CDR1 is LNHNV and CDR2 is YYDKDF (reference sequence). CDR3 loop: CATSRTGQPLVYGYTF. CDR3 DNA: TGTGCCACCAGCAGGACGGGACAGCCACTCGTCTATGGCTACACCTTC. Complete variable domain (other parts from reference TRBV15 and TRBJ1-2): DAMVIQNPRYQVTQFGKPVTLSCSQTLNHNVMYWYQQKSSQAPKLLFHYYDKDFNNEADTPDNFQSRRPNTSFCFLDIRSPGLGDTAMYLCATSRTGQPLVYGYTFGSGTRLTVV.